This is a list of T cell receptor beta chains from one sample in a study of blood T cell repertoires in COVID-19. Produced via immunoSEQ multiplex PCR; TCRdb's table is partial and in-frame only. The sample consists of roughly 200,000 clones, approximately 86% of them appearing once. Sequenced input: peripheral blood. These receptors were obtained from a man between 18 and 29 years old with active or convalescent COVID-19. CDR3s include the opening cysteine and the closing phenylalanine or tryptophan. A D gene is named only where the DNA matches it firmly. Clone size is not always given. Where it is, it says once, few, many or a class for expanded clones.

d_call,clone_size,v_call,j_call,cdr3_aa,cdr3_nt
-,-,TRBV7-2,TRBJ2-4,CASSLGPKNIQYF,TGTGCCAGCAGCTTAGGGCCCAAAAACATTCAGTACTTC
TRBD2,-,TRBV7-9,TRBJ2-3,CASSTLGGLAGLPDTQYF,TGTGCCAGCAGCACACTAGGGGGACTAGCGGGGCTTCCAGATACGCAGTATTTT
TRBD2,-,TRBV7-2,TRBJ2-1,CASALAGGSYNEQFF,TGTGCCAGCGCTCTAGCGGGAGGGTCCTACAATGAGCAGTTCTTC
-,-,TRBV30,TRBJ2-1,CAWSKGSDRWDYNEQFF,TGTGCCTGGAGCAAAGGTTCGGACAGATGGGACTACAATGAGCAGTTCTTC
-,-,TRBV11-3,TRBJ2-5,CASSLGPAWETQYF,TGTGCCAGCAGCTTAGGACCAGCGTGGGAGACCCAGTACTTC
-,-,TRBV3-1/TRBV3-2,TRBJ2-7,CASSQGQKITSYEQYF,TGTGCCAGCAGCCAAGGACAGAAAATCACCTCCTACGAGCAGTACTTC
TRBD1,-,TRBV3-1/TRBV3-2,TRBJ1-5,CASSRGRGQVGQPQHF,TGTGCCAGCAGCCGGGGAAGGGGGCAAGTTGGACAGCCCCAGCATTTT
-,-,TRBV25-1,TRBJ1-1,CASSTGVDTEAFF,TGTGCCAGCTCGACGGGGGTAGACACTGAAGCTTTCTTT
TRBD1,-,TRBV7-8,TRBJ1-2,CASSFRQGLIEGYTF,TGTGCCAGCAGCTTTAGACAGGGTTTGATCGAAGGCTACACCTTC
-,-,TRBV7-8,TRBJ2-7,CASSGEGVNYEQYF,TGTGCCAGCAGCGGGGAGGGGGTAAACTACGAGCAGTACTTC
TRBD1,-,TRBV20-1,TRBJ1-5,CSASNGQGDQPQHF,TGCAGTGCTAGTAATGGACAGGGCGATCAGCCCCAGCATTTT
TRBD1,-,TRBV29-1,TRBJ1-1,CSVTGRNTEAFF,TGCAGCGTGACAGGGAGGAACACTGAAGCTTTCTTT
-,-,TRBV5-5,TRBJ1-2,CASSDRILNYGYTF,TGTGCCAGCAGCGACAGGATTCTTAACTATGGCTACACCTTC
-,-,TRBV30,TRBJ1-2,CAWRGYSAAGYTF,TGTGCCTGGAGGGGATATAGCGCAGCTGGCTACACCTTC
-,-,TRBV12-3/TRBV12-4,TRBJ2-1,CASSYSVHNEQFF,TGTGCCAGCAGCTACAGTGTCCACAATGAGCAGTTCTTC
-,-,TRBV19,TRBJ2-7,CASRERLRVEQYF,TGTGCCAGTAGAGAAAGGCTGAGGGTCGAGCAGTACTTC
TRBD1,-,TRBV27,TRBJ2-7,CASSLRGGQGSYEQYF,TGTGCCAGCAGTTTAAGGGGGGGACAGGGTTCCTACGAGCAGTACTTC
-,few,TRBV4-2,TRBJ2-1,CASSQELRGANSYNEQFF,TGTGCCAGCAGCCAAGAACTTAGAGGCGCAAATTCCTACAATGAGCAGTTCTTC
-,-,TRBV6-2/TRBV6-3,TRBJ1-5,CASSLQVEKNQPQHF,TGTGCCAGCAGTTTACAGGTCGAAAAAAATCAGCCCCAGCATTTT
-,-,TRBV25-1,TRBJ2-7,CASSASTTLSYEQYF,TGTGCCAGCAGTGCTTCCACTACACTTTCCTACGAGCAGTACTTC
-,-,TRBV3-1/TRBV3-2,TRBJ2-1,CASSPTLGGLNEQFF,TGTGCCAGCAGCCCTACGTTGGGGGGGCTCAATGAGCAGTTCTTC
TRBD2,-,TRBV11-2,TRBJ2-1,CASSLGLAGADEQFF,TGTGCCAGCAGCTTAGGATTAGCGGGAGCCGATGAGCAGTTCTTC
-,-,TRBV14,TRBJ2-1,CASKLGPLHNEQFF,TGTGCCAGCAAACTCGGTCCCCTTCACAATGAGCAGTTCTTC
-,-,TRBV7-9,TRBJ2-3,CATSSSGTDTQYF,TGTGCCACCTCGTCTAGCGGCACAGATACGCAGTATTTT
TRBD1,-,TRBV11-2,TRBJ2-4,CASSRDRGNIQYF,TGTGCCAGCAGCCGGGACAGGGGAAACATTCAGTACTTC
TRBD1,-,TRBV6-1,TRBJ2-7,CASSEAQGPYEQYF,TGTGCCAGCAGTGAAGCACAGGGGCCCTACGAGCAGTACTTC
TRBD2,-,TRBV28,TRBJ2-5,CASSPRQDLSGDQETQYF,TGTGCCAGCAGCCCGAGGCAGGACCTTAGCGGGGACCAAGAGACCCAGTACTTC
TRBD2,-,TRBV11-3,TRBJ2-3,CASSSRTSGIGTDTQYF,TGTGCCAGCAGTTCCAGGACTAGCGGGATAGGAACAGATACGCAGTATTTT
TRBD1,-,TRBV5-4,TRBJ1-6,CASSPGTGATVYNSPLHF,TGTGCCAGCAGCCCCGGGACAGGGGCGACCGTCTATAATTCACCCCTCCACTTT